The 9 T cell receptor beta chains below were found in one sample sequenced in a study of cytomegalovirus exposure and HLA in healthy donors. PCR was performed using 60 Vbeta and 13 Jbeta primers. Sequenced by immunoSEQ multiplex PCR; TCRdb stores in-frame clones only, minus some. The table includes roughly 200,000 clones, around 80% detected once. The source material was PBMCs. Receptors originate from a man in his forties in good health and CMV-seropositive.

V is TRBV14 and J is TRBJ2-7; 9 bases are shared with TRBD2. CDR3 length equals 15 residues. CDR1 and CDR2 (germline): SGHDN, FVKESK. The V gene end was trimmed by 6 bases and the J gene end by 3 bases; junction bases not matched to a gene: 9. For the CDR3, the DNA is TGTGCCAGCAGTCCCTTAATAGCGGGGGTCTACGAGCAGTACTTC. It codes for CASSPLIAGVYEQYF.

The chain employs TRBV9 and TRBJ2-1, with TRBD2 identical over 10 bases. The CDR3 is 16 residues long. Germline lookup yields CDR1 SGDLS and CDR2 YYNGEE. Trimming removed 4 bases from V and 8 bases from J; junction bases left unmatched: 12. CDR3 region: CASSLVASGRGDEQFF. The DNA of the CDR3 is TGTGCCAGCAGCCTGGTGGCTAGCGGGAGAGGGGATGAGCAGTTCTTC.

V gene TRBV27 combines with J gene TRBJ2-1; TRBD2 aligns across 7 bases. The germline V gene encodes CDR1 MNHEY and CDR2 SMNVEV (reference sequence). With 4 bases clipped from V and 4 bases from J, the junction kept 10 bases outside the gene matches. The CDR3 has 16 residues. The CDR3 sequence is CASSSMGGPSYNEQFF. CDR3 in DNA: TGTGCCAGCAGTTCCATGGGAGGGCCCTCGTACAATGAGCAGTTCTTC.

This clone was counted only a few times. The chain has TRBV5-1 and TRBJ2-3; no definite D call. Germline-derived CDR1 and CDR2 are SGHRS and YFSETQ. Trimming pared 4 bases from V and 6 bases from J, leaving 12 bases between. The CDR3 runs 13 residues. CDR3 coding DNA: TGCGCCAGCAGCAAAAAATCGTCGGATACGCAGTATTTT. The encoded protein is CASSKKSSDTQYF.

The chain links TRBV29-1 to TRBJ1-1; D might be TRBD1 (5 bases). The CDR3 contains 14 residues. Trimming stripped 4 bases from V and 1 base from J, with 13 bases between. Germline values: CDR1 SQVTM, CDR2 ANQGSEA. CDR3 sequence reads: CSVASLGGNTEAFF. The CDR3 DNA follows: TGCAGCGTTGCTTCTTTGGGGGGGAACACTGAAGCTTTCTTT.

V usage is TRBV5-1 and J usage is TRBJ2-2; D is perhaps TRBD1 (5 bases). V was clipped by 1 base and J by 1 base, with 5 bases between them. The germline V gene encodes CDR1 SGHRS and CDR2 YFSETQ. The CDR3 is 14 residues long. The CDR3 DNA sequence: TGCGCCAGCAGCTTGACAGGGAACACCGGGGAGCTGTTTTTT. It translates to CASSLTGNTGELFF.

V is TRBV6-6 and J is TRBJ1-5; maybe TRBD1 (5 bases). The CDR3 has 16 amino acids. Trimming left V 0 bases short and J 1 base short, with 10 bases between. In germline, CDR1 is MNHNY, CDR2 SVGAGI (reference sequence). The CDR3 loop reads CASSYSFGGSNQPQHF. Written as DNA, the CDR3 is TGTGCCAGCAGTTACTCATTCGGGGGGAGCAATCAGCCCCAGCATTTT.

The gene calls are TRBV11-2 and TRBJ2-2; tentative D call: TRBD1 (6 bases). The CDR3 extends over 17 amino acids. V lost 4 bases and J lost 3, with 18 bases in between. Germline CDR1 and CDR2: SGHAT and FQNNGV. CDR3 loop: CASSSGVRTDYTGELFF. CDR3 coding DNA: TGTGCCAGCAGCTCCGGGGTAAGGACAGACTACACCGGGGAGCTGTTTTTT.

The chain carries TRBV5-5 and TRBJ1-2; 8 positions agree with TRBD1. J gave up 3 bases and V 4 bases, and 5 bases lay outside the gene matches. The CDR3 length is 14 residues. In germline, CDR1 is SGHKS, CDR2 YYEKEE (reference sequence). The CDR3, as DNA: TGTGCCAGCAGCCTAACACAGGGGGACTATGGCTACACCTTC. Its translation is CASSLTQGDYGYTF.